Listed here are 26 T cell receptor beta chains from one sample, sequenced in a study of cytomegalovirus exposure and HLA in healthy donors. Clones were sequenced by immunoSEQ multiplex PCR, and TCRdb holds only the in-frame ones, with some missing. This sample has around 60,000 clones, with over 75% found just once. The sample consisted of PBMCs. The source is a man between 18 and 29 years old in good health and CMV-seronegative.

The table lists this clone with a count of one. This chain links TRBV5-1 with TRBJ2-2; maybe TRBD1 (6 bases). The ends were cut back, 4 bases at V and 5 bases at J, with 15 bases in the middle. This CDR3 has 15 amino acids. Germline CDR1 is SGHRS and CDR2 is YFSETQ. Here the CDR3 DNA reads TGCGCCAGCAGCCCCTCCCCAGGGGTTACCGGGGAGCTGTTTTTT. This translates into CASSPSPGVTGELFF. Complete variable domain (other parts from reference TRBV5-1 and TRBJ2-2): KAGVTQTPRYLIKTRGQQVTLSCSPISGHRSVSWYQQTPGQGLQFLFEYFSETQRNKGNFPGRFSGRQFSNSRSEMNVSTLELGDSALYLCASSPSPGVTGELFFGEGSRLTVL.

The V gene is TRBV7-8, the J gene TRBJ2-7; D might be TRBD1 (6 bases). The V and J ends lost 0 bases and 2 bases respectively, with 11 bases between them. The CDR3 contains 15 residues. Germline CDR1 is SGHVS and CDR2 is FQNEAQ. In nucleotides, the CDR3 is TGTGCCAGCAGCTTAGCGACAGGCCCAGCCTACGAGCAGTACTTC. Translated, it gives CASSLATGPAYEQYF.

This clone was seen only once. The chain joins TRBV28 to TRBJ2-2, with 9 bases fitting TRBD2. J was trimmed by 5 bases and V by 1 base; bases with no gene match: 5. This CDR3 comprises 16 residues. Germline V gives CDR1 MDHEN, CDR2 SYDVKM. CDR3 nucleotides: TGTGCCAGCAGTTTATCTAGCGGGATCGGGACCGGGGAGCTGTTTTTT. Its translation: CASSLSSGIGTGELFF. The full variable domain, with the rest looked up from reference TRBV28 and TRBJ2-2, is DVKVTQSSRYLVKRTGEKVFLECVQDMDHENMFWYRQDPGLGLRLIYFSYDVKMKEKGDIPEGYSVSREKKERFSLILESASTNQTSMYLCASSLSSGIGTGELFFGEGSRLTVL.

The chain links TRBV6-1 to TRBJ2-4; the D is unclear. V dropped 8 bases and J dropped 3 bases, with 17 bases sitting between them. The CDR3 contains 15 residues. Germline V gene lookup returns CDR1 MNHNS and CDR2 SASEGT. The CDR3 spells CASASPLSDKNIQYF. The CDR3 coding sequence is TGTGCCAGCGCCAGTCCCTTATCTGACAAAAACATTCAGTACTTC.

This chain connects TRBV11-2 to TRBJ2-6; perhaps TRBD1 as D (6 bases). The CDR3 covers 15 residues. Trimming pared 4 bases from V and 2 bases from J, leaving 9 bases between. Per germline, CDR1 SGHAT and CDR2 FQNNGV. CDR3 nucleotide sequence: TGTGCCAGCAGCTCACAGGGTGCTGGGGCCAACGTCCTGACTTTC. Translation: CASSSQGAGANVLTF. Complete variable domain (other parts from reference TRBV11-2 and TRBJ2-6): EAGVAQSPRYKIIEKRQSVAFWCNPISGHATLYWYQQILGQGPKLLIQFQNNGVVDDSQLPKDRFSAERLKGVDSTLKIQPAKLEDSAVYLCASSSQGAGANVLTFGAGSRLTVL.

The V call is TRBV28, the J call TRBJ1-2; a possible D gene is TRBD1 (6 bases). The V end was cut by 2 bases, the J end by 4 bases, with 11 bases between. The germline V gene encodes CDR1 MDHEN and CDR2 SYDVKM. CDR3 length equals 14 residues. CDR3 nucleotides: TGTGCCAGCAGTTTAGGTCTGACAGGCTATGGCTACACCTTC. Its protein is CASSLGLTGYGYTF.

The chain carries TRBV11-3 and TRBJ2-2, with 8 bases aligning to TRBD2. The CDR3 has 18 residues. Trimming cost V 1 base and J 6 bases; bases outside gene matches: 13. Germline CDR1 and CDR2: SGHNT and YENEEA. DNA for the CDR3: TGTGCCAGCAGCTTAGGCTCTCGACGGGAGGGCCTCCCCGGGGAGCTGTTTTTT. Translating it yields CASSLGSRREGLPGELFF.

V is TRBV5-4 and J is TRBJ2-7; D perhaps matches TRBD2 (7 bases). Germline V gene data show CDR1 as SGHNT and CDR2 as YYREEE (reference sequence). V was cut by 1 base and J by 4 bases, with 21 bases left in between. The CDR3 sequence is 17 residues long. CDR3 loop: CASSLPGLGGLPYEQYF. The CDR3 DNA follows: TGTGCCAGCAGCTTGCCTGGGCTCGGGGGGCTTCCTTACGAGCAGTACTTC.

This chain uses TRBV2 with TRBJ2-3, with 14 bases fitting TRBD2. The CDR3 has 16 amino acids. Germline loops: CDR1 SNHLY, CDR2 FYNNEI. With V trimmed by 4 bases and J by 5 bases, 5 bases remained unmatched. CDR3 sequence: CASSGLAGGPVDTQYF. The CDR3 bases are TGTGCCAGCAGTGGACTAGCGGGAGGGCCCGTAGATACGCAGTATTTT. The full variable domain, completed using reference TRBV2 and TRBJ2-3, is EPEVTQTPSHQVTQMGQEVILRCVPISNHLYFYWYRQILGQKVEFLVSFYNNEISEKSEIFDDQFSVERPDGSNFTLKIRSTKLEDSAMYFCASSGLAGGPVDTQYFGPGTRLTVL.

The gene calls are TRBV7-9 and TRBJ2-7, with D unclear. V was shortened by 5 bases and J by 5 bases, with 7 bases between the two germline ends. This CDR3 has 11 residues. Germline V gene data show CDR1 as SEHNR and CDR2 as FQNEAQ (reference sequence). For the CDR3, the DNA is TGTGCCAGCAGCGTCAGTAACGAGCAGTACTTC. The encoded protein is CASSVSNEQYF. The full variable domain, in which reference TRBV7-9 and TRBJ2-7 provide the parts outside the CDR3, is DTGVSQNPRHKITKRGQNVTFRCDPISEHNRLYWYRQTLGQGPEFLTYFQNEAQLEKSRLLSDRFSAERPKGSFSTLEIQRTEQGDSAMYLCASSVSNEQYFGPGTRLTVT.

This clone is a singleton in its sample. This chain uses TRBV4-1 with TRBJ1-3; possible D gene TRBD1, 5 bases. The CDR3 contains 15 residues. Trimming shortened V by 0 bases and J by 1 base, and 7 bases separated the two germline ends. Germline V gene sequence: CDR1 MGHRA, CDR2 YSYEKL. The CDR3 loop is CASSQDRGSGNTIYF. The CDR3 DNA reads as TGCGCCAGCAGCCAAGATAGGGGTTCTGGAAACACCATATATTTT.

A single count supports this clone. The CDR3 here is CASSIAPTGTDTQYF. The CDR3 nucleotides read TGTGCCAGTAGTATAGCCCCCACGGGCACAGATACGCAGTATTTT. The chain couples TRBV19 to TRBJ2-3; D unclear. The CDR3 loop spans 15 amino acids. CDR1 is LNHDA and CDR2 is SQIVND in the germline V gene (reference sequence). V was cut by 1 base and J by 1 base, with 9 bases left in between.

The rearrangement links TRBV7-9 to TRBJ2-1, with 8 bases aligning to TRBD1. J lost 8 bases, V lost 5 bases, and 11 bases had no gene match. Germline V gives CDR1 SEHNR, CDR2 FQNEAQ (reference sequence). The CDR3 has 15 residues. CDR3 region: CASSILTGAGDEQFF. The CDR3 DNA sequence: TGTGCCAGCAGCATATTGACAGGGGCAGGAGATGAGCAGTTCTTC.

This clone was seen just once. This chain uses TRBV2 with TRBJ1-2; D uncertain. Trimming stripped 10 bases from V and 8 bases from J, with 20 bases between. The germline CDR1 and CDR2 sequences are SNHLY and FYNNEI. The CDR3 spans 13 residues. The CDR3 protein is CATGVEGARGYTF. The CDR3 bases are TGTGCCACCGGAGTGGAGGGCGCCAGGGGCTACACCTTC. Combining the CDR3 with reference TRBV2 and TRBJ1-2 gives the whole variable domain EPEVTQTPSHQVTQMGQEVILRCVPISNHLYFYWYRQILGQKVEFLVSFYNNEISEKSEIFDDQFSVERPDGSNFTLKIRSTKLEDSAMYFCATGVEGARGYTFGSGTRLTVV.

This sequence joins TRBV9 and TRBJ2-1; 8 nucleotides align to TRBD2. The CDR3 contains 18 residues. The germline CDR1 and CDR2 sequences are SGDLS and YYNGEE. Trimming took 2 bases from V and 7 from J; bases not matched to a gene: 17. The CDR3 loop is CASSVRPASGSPRNEQFF. Written as DNA, the CDR3 is TGTGCCAGCAGCGTGCGGCCGGCTAGCGGGTCCCCACGGAATGAGCAGTTCTTC. The whole variable domain, filled in from reference TRBV9 and TRBJ2-1, reads DSGVTQTPKHLITATGQRVTLRCSPRSGDLSVYWYQQSLDQGLQFLIQYYNGEERAKGNILERFSAQQFPDLHSELNLSSLELGDSALYFCASSVRPASGSPRNEQFFGPGTRLTVL.

The rearrangement uses TRBV4-1 and TRBJ2-5, with D tentatively TRBD1 (6 bases). CDR1 MGHRA and CDR2 YSYEKL come from the germline V gene. CDR3 length: 15 amino acids. The V gene lost 1 base and the J gene lost 3 bases, with 12 bases spanning the gap. CDR3 coding DNA: TGCGCCAGCAGCCAAGTCGAGGACAGAGAAGAGACCCAGTACTTC. Translation: CASSQVEDREETQYF.

The V and J genes are TRBV13 and TRBJ2-2; 11 nucleotides align to TRBD2. V lost 0 bases, J lost 6 bases, and 3 bases stayed unmatched. The CDR3 is made up of 16 amino acids. Germline-derived CDR1 and CDR2 are PRHDT and FYEKMQ (reference sequence). In DNA, the CDR3 is TGTGCCAGCAGCTTAGGACTAGCGGGAGTCCCCGGGGAGCTGTTTTTT. Translation: CASSLGLAGVPGELFF.

V is TRBV9 and J is TRBJ2-6, with 10 bases identical to TRBD1. V shed 3 bases, J shed 3 bases, and the junction held 15 bases outside the gene matches. The germline V gene has CDR1 SGDLS and CDR2 YYNGEE. The CDR3 loop spans 20 amino acids. The CDR3 sequence is CASSAMQTGGALGGANVLTF. As DNA, the CDR3 is TGTGCCAGCAGCGCGATGCAGACAGGGGGCGCCCTGGGTGGGGCCAACGTCCTGACTTTC.

This clone appeared a single time. V usage is TRBV6-5 and J usage is TRBJ1-2; 7 bases are shared with TRBD1. Germline values: CDR1 MNHEY, CDR2 SVGAGI. The V and J ends lost 2 bases and 3 bases, in that order; junction bases with no gene match: 6. This CDR3 has 15 residues. Written as DNA, the CDR3 is TGTGCCAGCAGTTACGAATTCGGGACAGACTATGGCTACACCTTC. Protein: CASSYEFGTDYGYTF.

The V gene is TRBV10-3, the J gene TRBJ2-1; D possibly corresponds to TRBD2 (6 bases). The V end was cut by 3 bases, the J end by 11 bases, with 20 bases between. CDR3 length: 15 residues. In germline, CDR1 is ENHRY, CDR2 SYGVKD. The CDR3 nucleotides are TGTGCCATCAGTGAAGGGGTGGAGACTAGAGGCAAGCAGTTCTTC. Amino acid sequence: CAISEGVETRGKQFF.

CDR3 sequence reads: CASSPRDRDTGELFF. The CDR3 DNA sequence: TGTGCCAGCTCACCCCGGGACAGAGACACCGGGGAGCTGTTTTTT. This sequence joins TRBV18 and TRBJ2-2; TRBD1 aligns across 7 bases. After removal of 3 bases from V and 3 bases from J, the junction contained 4 bases not matched to a gene. Germline V CDR1 and CDR2: KGHSH, LQKENI. The CDR3 length is 15 residues.

The sample holds one count of this clone. The CDR3 DNA sequence: TGTGCCATCAGTGAGAACAGCTCCTACGAGCAGTACTTC. Encoded protein: CAISENSSYEQYF. The chain has TRBV10-3 and TRBJ2-7; D is ambiguous. The CDR3 runs to 13 residues. Trimming shortened V by 2 bases and J by 0 bases, and 5 bases separated the two germline ends. Germline CDR1 reads ENHRY; CDR2 reads SYGVKD.

The J gene is TRBJ1-2, the V gene TRBV13, with D uncertain. Trimming cost V 2 bases and J 0 bases, with 13 bases left between them. Germline V gene data show CDR1 as PRHDT and CDR2 as FYEKMQ (reference sequence). The CDR3 length is 16 residues. The CDR3 nucleotides are TGTGCCAGCAGCTTAAATTGGTGGGGAGCTAACTATGGCTACACCTTC. It specifies CASSLNWWGANYGYTF.

The chain recombines TRBV7-9 with TRBJ2-1; D not resolved. Per the germline V gene, CDR1 is SEHNR and CDR2 is FQNEAQ (reference sequence). V lost 2 bases to trimming and J lost 8 bases, with 10 bases between them. CDR3 length: 13 amino acids. CDR3 residues: CASSLSSGYEQFF. Written as DNA, the CDR3 is TGTGCCAGCAGCTTATCCTCCGGGTATGAGCAGTTCTTC. The full variable domain, its missing parts supplied by reference TRBV7-9 and TRBJ2-1, is DTGVSQNPRHKITKRGQNVTFRCDPISEHNRLYWYRQTLGQGPEFLTYFQNEAQLEKSRLLSDRFSAERPKGSFSTLEIQRTEQGDSAMYLCASSLSSGYEQFFGPGTRLTVL.

This chain connects TRBV15 to TRBJ2-5, with TRBD2 as a possible D gene (6 bases). With 6 bases removed from V and 1 base from J, the gap between germline ends came to 12 bases. Germline V gene data show CDR1 as LNHNV and CDR2 as YYDKDF (reference sequence). The CDR3 runs to 14 residues. The CDR3 DNA reads as TGTGCCACCAGGACGGCGGGACCCCAAGAGACCCAGTACTTC. Translation: CATRTAGPQETQYF.

CDR3 DNA sequence: TGTGCCAGCAGCTCCCAAGCGTTCAGCTCTGGGGCCAACGTCCTGACTTTC. This sequence encodes CASSSQAFSSGANVLTF. This chain uses TRBV5-5 with TRBJ2-6; no clear D. V was cut by 3 bases and J by 0 bases, with 13 bases left in between. CDR1 SGHKS and CDR2 YYEKEE come from the germline V gene (reference sequence). The CDR3 has 17 amino acids.